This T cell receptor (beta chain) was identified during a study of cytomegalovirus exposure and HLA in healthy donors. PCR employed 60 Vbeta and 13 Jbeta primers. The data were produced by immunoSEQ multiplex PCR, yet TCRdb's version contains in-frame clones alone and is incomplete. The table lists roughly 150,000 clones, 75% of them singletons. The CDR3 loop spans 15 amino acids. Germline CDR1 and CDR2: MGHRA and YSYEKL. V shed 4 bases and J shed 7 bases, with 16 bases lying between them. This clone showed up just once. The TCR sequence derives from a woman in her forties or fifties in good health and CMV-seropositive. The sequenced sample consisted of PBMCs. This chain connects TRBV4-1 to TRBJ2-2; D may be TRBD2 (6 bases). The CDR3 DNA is TGCGCCAGCAGCCCCCGTCGGGACGGGGGCGGGGAGCTGTTTTTT. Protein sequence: CASSPRRDGGGELFF.